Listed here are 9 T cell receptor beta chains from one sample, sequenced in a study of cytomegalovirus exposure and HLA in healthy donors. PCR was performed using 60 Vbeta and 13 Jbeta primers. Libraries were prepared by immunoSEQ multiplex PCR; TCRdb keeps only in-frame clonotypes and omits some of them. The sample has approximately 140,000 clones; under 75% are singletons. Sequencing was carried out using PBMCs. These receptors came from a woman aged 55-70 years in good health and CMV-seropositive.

The CDR3 sequence is CASSPTTGQLNYGYTF. CDR3 coding DNA: TGTGCCAGCAGCCCAACTACGGGACAGTTAAACTATGGCTACACCTTC. The chain combines TRBV7-9 with TRBJ1-2, with TRBD1 identical over 7 bases. This CDR3 has 16 amino acids. The trim removed 5 bases at V and 2 bases at J, leaving 11 bases unmatched. Germline CDR1 reads SEHNR; CDR2 reads FQNEAQ (reference sequence).

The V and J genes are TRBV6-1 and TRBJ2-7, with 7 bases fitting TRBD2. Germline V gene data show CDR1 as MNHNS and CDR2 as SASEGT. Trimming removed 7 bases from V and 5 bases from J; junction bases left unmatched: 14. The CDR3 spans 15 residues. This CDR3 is CASKPGGGTLDEQYF. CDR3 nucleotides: TGTGCCAGCAAACCTGGGGGAGGGACCCTCGACGAGCAGTACTTC.

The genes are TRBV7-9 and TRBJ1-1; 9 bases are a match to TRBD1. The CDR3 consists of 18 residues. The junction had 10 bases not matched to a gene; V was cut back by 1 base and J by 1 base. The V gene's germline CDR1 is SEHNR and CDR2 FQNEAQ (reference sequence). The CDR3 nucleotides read TGTGCCAGCAGCTTAGGGATTTGGACAGGGGACCAGAACACTGAAGCTTTCTTT. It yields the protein CASSLGIWTGDQNTEAFF. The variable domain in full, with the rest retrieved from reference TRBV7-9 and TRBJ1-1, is DTGVSQNPRHKITKRGQNVTFRCDPISEHNRLYWYRQTLGQGPEFLTYFQNEAQLEKSRLLSDRFSAERPKGSFSTLEIQRTEQGDSAMYLCASSLGIWTGDQNTEAFFGQGTRLTVV.

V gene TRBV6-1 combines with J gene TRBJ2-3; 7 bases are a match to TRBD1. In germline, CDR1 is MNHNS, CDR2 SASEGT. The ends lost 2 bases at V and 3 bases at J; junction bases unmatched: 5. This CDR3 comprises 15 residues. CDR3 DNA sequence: TGTGCCAGCAGTGAACGGGCAGGGGGAACAGATACGCAGTATTTT. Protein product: CASSERAGGTDTQYF.

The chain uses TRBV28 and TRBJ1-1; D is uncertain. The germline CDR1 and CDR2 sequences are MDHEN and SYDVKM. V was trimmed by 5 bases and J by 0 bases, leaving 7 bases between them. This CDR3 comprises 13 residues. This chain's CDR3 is CASSLSLNTEAFF. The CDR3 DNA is TGTGCCAGCAGTCTCTCGTTGAACACTGAAGCTTTCTTT.

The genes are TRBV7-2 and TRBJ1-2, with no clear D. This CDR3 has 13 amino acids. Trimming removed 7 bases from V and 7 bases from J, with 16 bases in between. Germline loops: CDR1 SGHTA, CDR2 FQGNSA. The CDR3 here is CASNLDPGSGYTF. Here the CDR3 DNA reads TGTGCCAGCAACCTAGACCCTGGGAGTGGCTACACCTTC. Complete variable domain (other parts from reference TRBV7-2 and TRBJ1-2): GAGVSQSPSNKVTEKGKDVELRCDPISGHTALYWYRQSLGQGLEFLIYFQGNSAPDKSGLPSDRFSAERTGGSVSTLTIQRTQQEDSAVYLCASNLDPGSGYTFGSGTRLTVV.

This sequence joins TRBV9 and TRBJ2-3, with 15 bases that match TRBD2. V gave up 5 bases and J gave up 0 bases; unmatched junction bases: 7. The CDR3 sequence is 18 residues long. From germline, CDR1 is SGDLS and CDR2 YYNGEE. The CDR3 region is CASSAPGLAGGSTDTQYF. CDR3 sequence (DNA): TGTGCCAGCAGTGCCCCGGGACTAGCGGGAGGAAGCACAGATACGCAGTATTTT.

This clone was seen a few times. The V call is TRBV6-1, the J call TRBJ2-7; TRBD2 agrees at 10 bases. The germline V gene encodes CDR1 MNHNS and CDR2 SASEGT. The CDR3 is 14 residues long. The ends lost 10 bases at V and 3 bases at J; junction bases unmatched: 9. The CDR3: CANSREREGYEQYF. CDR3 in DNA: TGTGCCAACTCCCGGGAGCGGGAGGGCTACGAGCAGTACTTC.

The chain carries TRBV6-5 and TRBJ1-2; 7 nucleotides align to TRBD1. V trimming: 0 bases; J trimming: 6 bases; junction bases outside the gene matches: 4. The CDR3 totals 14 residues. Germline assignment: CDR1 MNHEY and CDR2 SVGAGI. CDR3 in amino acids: CASSYSTGRNGYTF. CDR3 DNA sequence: TGTGCCAGCAGTTACTCGACAGGGCGGAATGGCTACACCTTC.